This T cell receptor beta chain was sequenced for a study of monozygotic twins with inflammatory bowel disease. TCRdb re-analyzed the 5' RACE reads; it lists each CDR3 protein once, without DNA. Its clone listing holds 350,000 to 550,000 distinct CDR3 sequences. The CDR3 is 16 residues long. Germline assignment: CDR1 LGHNA and CDR2 YNFKEQ. This chain uses TRBV4-2 with TRBJ2-7; the D gene TCRdb calls, TRBD1, cannot be checked with no DNA. The sequenced sample was blood. The receptor was derived from a human donor with ulcerative colitis or Crohn's disease, or a healthy co-twin of an affected twin (not recorded which). The CDR3 reads CASSQEPSGQGSEQYF.